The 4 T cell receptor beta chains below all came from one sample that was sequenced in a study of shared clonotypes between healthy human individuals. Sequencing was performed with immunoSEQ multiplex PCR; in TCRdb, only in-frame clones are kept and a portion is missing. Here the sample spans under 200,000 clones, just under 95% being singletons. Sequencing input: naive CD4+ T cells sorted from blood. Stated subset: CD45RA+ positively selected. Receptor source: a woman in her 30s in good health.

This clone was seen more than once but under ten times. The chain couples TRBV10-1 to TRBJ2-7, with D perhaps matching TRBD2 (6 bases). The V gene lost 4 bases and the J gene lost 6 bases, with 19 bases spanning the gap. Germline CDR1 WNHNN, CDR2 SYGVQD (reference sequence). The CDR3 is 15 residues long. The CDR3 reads CASSGFPLGAGEQYF. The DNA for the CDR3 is TGCGCCAGCAGTGGGTTCCCATTGGGAGCGGGCGAGCAGTACTTC.

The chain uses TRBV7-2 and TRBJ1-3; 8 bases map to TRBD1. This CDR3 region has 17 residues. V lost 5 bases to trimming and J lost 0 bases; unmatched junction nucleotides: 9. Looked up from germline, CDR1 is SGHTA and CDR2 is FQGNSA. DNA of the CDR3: TGTGCCAGCAGCCGCCGGACAGGGTCTGACTCTGGAAACACCATATATTTT. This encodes CASSRRTGSDSGNTIYF.

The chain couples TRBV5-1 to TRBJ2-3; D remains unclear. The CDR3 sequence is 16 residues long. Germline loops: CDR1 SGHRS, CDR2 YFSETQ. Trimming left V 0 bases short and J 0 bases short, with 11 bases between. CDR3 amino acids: CASSLGAESSTDTQYF. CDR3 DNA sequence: TGCGCCAGCAGCTTGGGGGCAGAATCTAGCACAGATACGCAGTATTTT.

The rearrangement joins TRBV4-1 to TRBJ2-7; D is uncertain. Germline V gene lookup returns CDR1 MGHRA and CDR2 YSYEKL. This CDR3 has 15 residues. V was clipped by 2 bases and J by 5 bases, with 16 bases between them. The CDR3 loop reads CASSQLTATLDEQYF. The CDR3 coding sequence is TGCGCCAGCAGCCAACTTACGGCCACCCTGGACGAGCAGTACTTC.